One sample yielded the 3 T cell receptor beta chains listed below, sequenced in a study of cytomegalovirus exposure and HLA in healthy donors. A multiplex PCR was run with 60 Vbeta primers and 13 Jbeta primers. TCRdb's copy holds only in-frame clones and misses some; the assay was immunoSEQ multiplex PCR. The table lists around 120,000 clones, roughly 83% of them singletons. Sequenced material: PBMCs. The receptors were gathered from a girl aged 2-10 years in good health and CMV-seronegative.

The V call is TRBV30, the J call TRBJ2-2; the match to TRBD1 covers 10 bases. V trimming: 3 bases; J trimming: 5 bases; junction bases outside the gene matches: 3. There are 14 residues in the CDR3. Germline CDR1 reads GTSNPN; CDR2 reads SVGIG (reference sequence). In DNA form, the CDR3 reads TGTGCCTGGAGGGACAGGGGGAGAACCGGGGAGCTGTTTTTT. This codes for CAWRDRGRTGELFF.

The chain is built from TRBV11-1 and TRBJ2-3, with TRBD1 matching 9 bases. J gave up 6 bases and V 8 bases, and 12 bases lay outside the gene matches. CDR1 is SGHAT and CDR2 is FQDESV in the germline V gene (reference sequence). This CDR3 has 15 residues. This CDR3 is CASGSDRGIMDTQYF. The DNA of the CDR3 is TGTGCCAGCGGCTCCGACAGGGGGATTATGGATACGCAGTATTTT.

V usage is TRBV11-1 and J usage is TRBJ2-3; 11 nucleotides agree with TRBD2. This CDR3 has 15 amino acids. Losses at the gene ends were 6 bases for V and 2 bases for J; bases not matched to a gene: 4. The germline V gene encodes CDR1 SGHAT and CDR2 FQDESV (reference sequence). The CDR3 region is CASSLAGGTTDTQYF. The CDR3 bases are TGTGCCAGCAGTCTAGCGGGAGGTACCACAGATACGCAGTATTTT.